Below, 28 T cell receptor beta chains from the same sample are listed, as sequenced in a study of T-cell reconstitution after alpha-beta-depleted transplantation in children (dated by TCRdb to the mid-2010s). Libraries were made using PCR. Sequencing took place on an Illumina HiSeq 2500. TCR library preparation used molecular barcoding, with unique molecular identifiers applied to normalize quantification of the TCRbeta repertoire. The raw public reads went through TCRdb reprocessing: fastp at Q25, MiXCR clone calling, in-frame beta chains kept. Identical CDR3 proteins give one entry, which carries the most common genes and DNA. For this sample the table gives 250,000 to 400,000 distinct CDR3 sequences, of which about a quarter were detected only once. Jointly, the top ten make up approximately 11% of the sample. This specimen's treatment or condition label, interpreted: allogeneic hematopoietic cell transplantation with graft depleted of TCRalphabeta T cells and CD19 B cells.

The sequenced sample was PBMCs, mostly from graft donor cells, obtained 180 days after TCRalphabeta/CD19-depleted stem cell transplant. These receptors were collected from a male patient younger than 18 who had a stem cell transplant for acute lymphoblastic leukemia, so the T cells may come from the graft donor.

The genes are TRBV20-1 and TRBJ1-4, with D possibly matching TRBD1 (6 bases). V lost 5 bases to trimming and J lost 8 bases, with 12 bases between them. The CDR3 totals 12 residues. The germline V gene encodes CDR1 DFQATT and CDR2 SNEGSKA (reference sequence). CDR3 coding DNA: TGCAGTGCTCAAAGGACAGCCGAAAAACTGTTTTTT. Translation: CSAQRTAEKLFF.

This clonotype showed up many times. The chain uses TRBV29-1 and TRBJ2-1; D is perhaps TRBD1 (6 bases). V lost 2 bases and J 6 bases, leaving 8 bases between the germline ends. CDR3 size: 12 residues. Germline V gene lookup returns CDR1 SQVTM and CDR2 ANQGSEA. In DNA, the CDR3 is TGCAGCGTTGAAAGAGGGGGCAATGAGCAGTTCTTC. It codes for CSVERGGNEQFF.

There are a few counts of this clonotype. V and J are TRBV10-3 and TRBJ2-1, with a weak D call TRBD2 (6 bases). This CDR3 has 14 amino acids. Per the germline V gene, CDR1 is ENHRY and CDR2 is SYGVKD. The CDR3 coding sequence is TGTGCTTCCTCGTTAGGCACTAGCAGCAATGAGCAGTTCTTC. Protein product: CASSLGTSSNEQFF.

This clonotype was picked up a small number of times. J is TRBJ1-1 and V is TRBV30; D is possibly TRBD1 (6 bases). Germline CDR1 is GTSNPN and CDR2 is SVGIG (reference sequence). V lost 3 bases and J lost 5, with 19 bases in between. The CDR3 spans 15 residues. The CDR3 coding sequence is TGTGCCTGGAGAGGCCTCGTGGGGGCGGGTACTGAAGCTTTCTTT. Protein product: CAWRGLVGAGTEAFF. The full variable domain, completed using reference TRBV30 and TRBJ1-1, is SQTIHQWPATLVQPVGSPLSLECTVEGTSNPNLYWYRQAAGRGLQLLFYSVGIGQISSEVPQNLSASRPQDRQFILSSKKLLLSDSGFYLCAWRGLVGAGTEAFFGQGTRLTVV.

On this clonotype: An end of the junction differs from the germline gene, which may be a read error. V usage is TRBV5-5 and J usage is TRBJ1-5, with D possibly TRBD1 on 5 matching bases. The V gene's germline CDR1 is SGHKS and CDR2 YYEKEE (reference sequence). The CDR3 is 15 residues long. The CDR3 protein is CASSPSGRWDQPQLF. CDR3 DNA: TGTGCCAGCAGCCCGTCAGGGAGGTGGGATCAGCCCCAGCTTTTT.

This clonotype was found a few times. The rearrangement uses TRBV20-1 and TRBJ1-5; D gene uncertain. Deletions cut 0 bases from V and 4 bases from J, with 7 bases between. Germline CDR1 and CDR2: DFQATT and SNEGSKA (reference sequence). This CDR3 is 13 amino acids long. In DNA, the CDR3 is TGCAGTGCTAGAGATCGAAGAAATCAGCCCCAGCATTTT. This gives the protein CSARDRRNQPQHF.

This clonotype was detected many times. The V call is TRBV5-1, the J call TRBJ2-4; D remains ambiguous. The CDR3 totals 13 residues. Trimming took 4 bases from V and 2 from J, leaving 7 bases between them. Germline CDR1 is SGHRS and CDR2 is YFSETQ. This CDR3 reads CASSSQTKNIQYF. In DNA form, the CDR3 reads TGCGCCAGCAGCAGCCAGACCAAAAACATTCAGTACTTC.

This clonotype was observed at least ten times. The chain joins TRBV20-1 to TRBJ1-5; D is unclear. Germline lookup yields CDR1 DFQATT and CDR2 SNEGSKA (reference sequence). V lost 2 bases and J 6 bases, leaving 14 bases between the germline ends. The CDR3 sequence is 14 residues long. CDR3 protein: CSARSPAWGQPQHF. The DNA for the CDR3 is TGCAGTGCTAGATCCCCCGCTTGGGGTCAGCCCCAGCATTTT.

This clonotype showed up many times. This sequence joins TRBV27 and TRBJ1-5, with D perhaps TRBD1 (6 bases). The CDR3 runs 15 residues. Germline-derived CDR1 and CDR2 are MNHEY and SMNVEV (reference sequence). V was shortened by 3 bases and J by 3 bases, with 12 bases between the two germline ends. The chain's CDR3 is CASSFAGATNQPQHF. In DNA form, the CDR3 reads TGTGCCAGCAGTTTTGCGGGGGCGACCAATCAGCCCCAGCATTTT.

This clonotype was counted a few times. The rearrangement links TRBV5-6 to TRBJ2-1, with D unresolved. From germline, CDR1 is SGHDT and CDR2 YYEEEE. The CDR3 is 12 residues long. Trimming took off 3 bases at V and 4 bases at J, with 5 bases between the two ends. In nucleotides, the CDR3 is TGTGCCAGCAGCTACGCTTACAATGAGCAGTTCTTC. It encodes CASSYAYNEQFF.

This clonotype was detected only a few times. The chain employs TRBV4-1 and TRBJ1-3; D remains ambiguous. The CDR3 covers 13 residues. The V end lost 0 bases, the J end lost 8 bases, and 8 bases lay between the germline ends. CDR1 and CDR2 (germline): MGHRA, YSYEKL. CDR3 nucleotide sequence: TGCGCCAGCAGCCAAGACCCTACGCACACCATATATTTT. Its protein is CASSQDPTHTIYF.

The chain has TRBV7-2 and TRBJ2-7; 11 bases are shared with TRBD1. This CDR3 contains 16 residues. The J segment lost 3 bases and the V segment lost 2 bases, leaving 6 bases of the junction unmatched. Per germline, CDR1 SGHTA and CDR2 FQGNSA. This CDR3 is CASSLISGTGGYEQYF. The CDR3 DNA sequence: TGTGCCAGCAGCTTAATTTCCGGGACAGGGGGCTACGAGCAGTACTTC.

This clonotype came up a few times. This rearrangement joins TRBV9 to TRBJ2-2, with D possibly being TRBD2 (5 bases). The CDR3 extends over 17 amino acids. The germline V gene encodes CDR1 SGDLS and CDR2 YYNGEE. Trimming cost V 0 bases and J 4 bases, with 16 bases left between them. The CDR3 nucleotides are TGTGCCAGCAGCGTAGACCCCCCTACTACTAGCACCGGGGAGCTGTTTTTT. It yields the protein CASSVDPPTTSTGELFF.

V gene TRBV29-1 combines with J gene TRBJ2-3; 11 nucleotides agree with TRBD2. With V trimmed by 6 bases and J by 0 bases, 8 bases remained unmatched. From germline, CDR1 is SQVTM and CDR2 ANQGSEA. The CDR3 is made up of 16 amino acids. The CDR3 protein is CSVGLAGPPSTDTQYF. The CDR3 DNA follows: TGCAGCGTCGGACTAGCGGGTCCTCCTAGCACAGATACGCAGTATTTT.

The V call is TRBV6-5, the J call TRBJ1-3; D is unclear. Germline V lookup: CDR1 MNHEY, CDR2 SVGAGI. The CDR3 has 15 residues. V was trimmed by 0 bases and J by 0 bases, leaving 6 bases between them. The CDR3 DNA reads as TGTGCCAGCAGTTACTCGATCGCCTCTGGAAACACCATATATTTT. Its protein product is CASSYSIASGNTIYF.

This sequence joins TRBV20-1 and TRBJ2-5; TRBD2 aligns across 14 bases. This CDR3 has 17 amino acids. The junction had 10 bases not matched to a gene; V was cut back by 6 bases and J by 1 base. Per germline, CDR1 DFQATT and CDR2 SNEGSKA (reference sequence). The CDR3 DNA reads as TGCAGTGCCTCGGGACTAGCGGGAGTAGGCCCCCAAGAGACCCAGTACTTC. This encodes CSASGLAGVGPQETQYF.

The chain employs TRBV19 and TRBJ2-6; possibly TRBD1 for D (7 bases). CDR1 LNHDA and CDR2 SQIVND come from the germline V gene (reference sequence). Between the trimmed V and J ends, which lost 6 bases and 3 bases, there was a span of 18 bases. This CDR3 region has 17 residues. The CDR3 region is CASSRDSGFLGANVLTF. CDR3 nucleotide sequence: TGTGCCAGTAGCCGGGACAGCGGGTTCCTTGGGGCCAACGTCCTGACTTTC.

The rearrangement links TRBV28 to TRBJ1-1; D is undetermined. With 9 bases removed from V and 2 bases from J, the gap between germline ends came to 19 bases. The CDR3 extends over 15 amino acids. Germline CDR1 reads MDHEN; CDR2 reads SYDVKM. In DNA form, the CDR3 reads TGTGCCAGTTCCGACCTGCAGGCTCTAAACACTGAAGCTTTCTTT. Translated, it gives CASSDLQALNTEAFF.

V and J are TRBV24-1 and TRBJ2-1; D is ambiguous. V shed 3 bases and J shed 7 bases, with 9 bases lying between them. Per germline, CDR1 KGHDR and CDR2 SFDVKD. The CDR3 length is 13 residues. The CDR3 sequence is CATSDVGLNEQFF. CDR3 sequence (DNA): TGTGCCACCAGTGATGTGGGGTTGAATGAGCAGTTCTTC.

J is TRBJ2-2 and V is TRBV5-1; tentatively, D is TRBD1 or TRBD2 (6 bases each). CDR1 is SGHRS, CDR2 YFSETQ, per germline. Trimming stripped 2 bases from V and 3 bases from J, with 14 bases between. This CDR3 contains 16 residues. CDR3 sequence: CASSLNQGRYTGELFF. For the CDR3, the DNA is TGCGCCAGCAGCTTAAATCAGGGGAGGTACACCGGGGAGCTGTTTTTT.

This chain connects TRBV7-9 to TRBJ2-1; a weak D match, TRBD2 (6 bases). Per germline, CDR1 SEHNR and CDR2 FQNEAQ (reference sequence). This CDR3 has 15 residues. Trimming removed 5 bases at V and 1 base at J, with 12 bases between. The CDR3 DNA follows: TGTGCCAGCAGCGCCGGGACTCCTTCCTACAATGAGCAGTTCTTC. Amino acids: CASSAGTPSYNEQFF.

The CDR3 loop is CASRSKGPYGYTF. The CDR3 DNA is TGTGCCAGCAGAAGTAAGGGCCCGTATGGCTACACCTTC. The chain uses TRBV28 and TRBJ1-2; D gene ambiguous. V was pared by 6 bases and J by 5 bases, with 13 bases between. Germline V gene lookup returns CDR1 MDHEN and CDR2 SYDVKM. There are 13 residues in the CDR3.

The chain uses TRBV11-1 and TRBJ2-1; 8 bases are a match to TRBD1. Germline values: CDR1 SGHAT, CDR2 FQDESV (reference sequence). The CDR3 covers 13 residues. V trimming: 5 bases; J trimming: 6 bases; junction bases outside the gene matches: 3. This chain's CDR3 is CASSPDRANEQFF. The CDR3 bases are TGTGCCAGCAGCCCGGACAGGGCCAATGAGCAGTTCTTC.

This clonotype was counted only a few times. The chain employs TRBV29-1 and TRBJ2-1; 9 bases fit TRBD2. The CDR3 is made up of 13 amino acids. V shed 5 bases and J 6 bases; nucleotides not matched to a gene: 5. The V gene's germline CDR1 is SQVTM and CDR2 ANQGSEA. CDR3 bases: TGCAGCGTTAGCGGGAGGTTTAGCAATGAGCAGTTCTTC. Amino acids: CSVSGRFSNEQFF.

This rearrangement joins TRBV28 to TRBJ1-1; D remains ambiguous. The CDR3 is 15 residues long. Germline V gene sequence: CDR1 MDHEN, CDR2 SYDVKM. V lost 5 bases, J lost 1 base, and 14 bases lay in between. CDR3 sequence reads: CASSRRWGENTEAFF. The CDR3 nucleotides read TGTGCCAGCAGTCGACGTTGGGGTGAGAACACTGAAGCTTTCTTT.

The chain links TRBV18 to TRBJ2-3, with D perhaps TRBD2 (5 bases). CDR3 length: 13 amino acids. The germline V gene has CDR1 KGHSH and CDR2 LQKENI. Trimming stripped 3 bases from V and 3 bases from J, with 7 bases between. CDR3 in DNA: TGTGCCAGCTCACCTACTAGAACAGATACGCAGTATTTT. It encodes CASSPTRTDTQYF.

This clonotype came up a few times. The J gene is TRBJ2-2, the V gene TRBV20-1; unclear D gene. Germline V gives CDR1 DFQATT, CDR2 SNEGSKA (reference sequence). Between the trimmed V and J ends, which lost 2 bases and 7 bases, there was a span of 8 bases. This CDR3 spans 12 amino acids. The CDR3 sequence: CSARPWGGELFF. The CDR3 bases are TGCAGTGCTAGACCTTGGGGCGGGGAGCTGTTTTTT.

This chain links TRBV7-9 with TRBJ1-2, with TRBD1 identical over 7 bases. CDR1 and CDR2 from the germline V gene are SEHNR and FQNEAQ (reference sequence). CDR3 length: 16 amino acids. V was pared by 6 bases and J by 4 bases, with 14 bases of the junction left unmatched. The CDR3 loop is CASSSAPGTELYGYTF. The CDR3, as DNA: TGTGCCAGCAGTTCGGCCCCCGGGACAGAGCTCTATGGCTACACCTTC.